This TCR beta chain was captured in a study of T cells in women clearing cervical HPV infection. Findings and caveats of the study: Unknown T-cell numbers per sample may underlie the richness differences.

TCRdb's table, derived via immunoSEQ multiplex PCR, lists solely in-frame clones and lacks some. The sample table sets out roughly 25,000 clones. Comment on this clone: Its antigen remains unidentified.

The sequence was obtained from a woman aged 18-70 years with a cervical HPV16 infection that either progressed to CIN3+ or cleared (not recorded which). The sequenced sample was blood buffy coat.

Partial CDR3 DNA: TGTGCCAGCAGTGCGGACTTCACCGGGGAG. This sequence encodes CASSADFTGE. The CDR3 in its entirety is CASSADFTGELFF. The J gene is TRBJ2-2, the V gene TRBV2, with D perhaps TRBD2 (5 bases). The CDR3 end lies 3 residues beyond the end of the read and is filled in from the germline J gene. The V gene lost 4 bases and the J gene lost 4 bases, with 7 bases spanning the gap. Germline-derived CDR1 and CDR2 are SNHLY and FYNNEI. This CDR3 has 13 residues.